This TCR beta chain emerged from a study of identifying expanded T cells in peripheral blood. Repertoires were generated with immunoSEQ multiplex PCR, while TCRdb's copy carries only in-frame clones and drops some. Of 90,000 or so clones detected, approximately 86% appear once; the ten largest clones hold roughly 5.5%. This TCR was sampled from a person between 18 and 75 years old in good health. The sequencing sample was made of blood.

In DNA form, the CDR3 reads TGTGCCAGTAGTACTCGGGGGGTAGGTCTCAATTCACCCCTCCACTTT. Encoded protein: CASSTRGVGLNSPLHF. The chain has TRBV19 and TRBJ1-6; a possible D gene is TRBD1 (5 bases). CDR1 is LNHDA and CDR2 is SQIVND in the germline V gene (reference sequence). The CDR3 has 16 residues. V dropped 4 bases and J dropped 7 bases, with 17 bases sitting between them.